Below, 27 T cell receptor beta chains from the same sample are listed, as sequenced in a study of blood T cell repertoires in COVID-19. Here immunoSEQ multiplex PCR was the method, and the copy in TCRdb shows in-frame clones only, minus some. The sample consists of about 180,000 clones, 75% to 80% of them appearing once. The sample taken for sequencing was peripheral blood. These receptors were taken from an older woman with acute or convalescent COVID-19.

The V and J genes are TRBV30 and TRBJ2-1; 12 positions agree with TRBD2. Germline V gives CDR1 GTSNPN, CDR2 SVGIG (reference sequence). The CDR3 contains 18 residues. V trimming: 3 bases; J trimming: 2 bases; junction bases outside the gene matches: 11. This chain's CDR3 is CAWSGLAGPAPTYNEQFF. The CDR3 DNA follows: TGTGCCTGGAGCGGACTAGCGGGACCAGCTCCGACCTACAATGAGCAGTTCTTC.

This chain joins TRBV25-1 and TRBJ2-5; TRBD1 agrees at 7 bases. This CDR3 comprises 13 residues. Germline CDR1 MGHDK, CDR2 SYGVNS. V trimming: 7 bases; J trimming: 4 bases; junction bases outside the gene matches: 6. CDR3 sequence reads: CASNRRTGETQYF. For the CDR3, the DNA is TGTGCCAGCAACCGTCGGACAGGAGAGACCCAGTACTTC.

The J gene is TRBJ2-2, the V gene TRBV5-1; a weak D match, TRBD2 (6 bases). V was cut by 0 bases and J by 4 bases, with 16 bases left in between. This CDR3 region has 17 residues. The germline CDR1 and CDR2 sequences are SGHRS and YFSETQ. CDR3 amino acids: CASSLDTGGLGTGELFF. The CDR3 DNA sequence: TGCGCCAGCAGCTTGGATACAGGAGGGCTAGGCACCGGGGAGCTGTTTTTT.

The rearrangement uses TRBV7-2 and TRBJ2-5; 9 nucleotides match TRBD2. Germline loops: CDR1 SGHTA, CDR2 FQGNSA. Germline trimming cut 5 bases from V and 2 bases from J; bases unmatched to any gene: 9. The CDR3 has 16 amino acids. The CDR3 is CASSPSLAGLQETQYF. The CDR3 nucleotides are TGTGCCAGCAGCCCCTCACTAGCGGGCTTACAAGAGACCCAGTACTTC.

V and J are TRBV5-1 and TRBJ2-6; 10 nucleotides align to TRBD1. V was pared by 2 bases and J by 1 base, with 6 bases of the junction left unmatched. There are 18 residues in the CDR3. Germline V gene lookup returns CDR1 SGHRS and CDR2 YFSETQ. The CDR3 reads CASSLRQGAGSGANVLTF. In DNA form, the CDR3 reads TGCGCCAGCAGCTTAAGACAGGGGGCAGGTTCTGGGGCCAACGTCCTGACTTTC.

The genes are TRBV30 and TRBJ1-3; a weak D match, TRBD1 (6 bases). The CDR3 extends over 13 amino acids. V lost 4 bases and J lost 4, with 11 bases in between. Germline CDR1 and CDR2: GTSNPN and SVGIG (reference sequence). The CDR3: CAWKTGVGNTIYF. The CDR3 coding sequence is TGTGCCTGGAAGACAGGCGTAGGAAACACCATATATTTT.

The rearrangement links TRBV7-3 to TRBJ2-1; TRBD1 matches at 7 bases. V lost 2 bases to trimming and J lost 4 bases; unmatched junction nucleotides: 5. CDR1 is SGHTA and CDR2 is FQGTGA in the germline V gene. The CDR3 covers 15 residues. CDR3 nucleotides: TGTGCCAGCAGCTTATTTGGGACAGCTTACAATGAGCAGTTCTTC. Translating gives CASSLFGTAYNEQFF.

This sequence joins TRBV19 and TRBJ2-3; possible D gene TRBD1, 6 bases. This CDR3 has 12 residues. V lost 4 bases and J 6 bases, leaving 8 bases between the germline ends. Looked up from germline, CDR1 is LNHDA and CDR2 is SQIVND (reference sequence). CDR3 sequence (DNA): TGTGCCAGTAGTAGCAGGGGTGATACGCAGTATTTT. This gives the protein CASSSRGDTQYF.

The chain links TRBV2 to TRBJ1-2; 7 bases line up with TRBD1. V dropped 10 bases and J dropped 3; count of bases not matched to a gene: 29. Germline-derived CDR1 and CDR2 are SNHLY and FYNNEI. This CDR3 contains 20 residues. CDR3 nucleotides: TGTGCCACAACGAGGCGCCGGATGGCCATACAGGGGAAGGGGGACTATGGCTACACCTTC. Residues: CATTRRRMAIQGKGDYGYTF. The entire variable domain, with the rest obtained from reference TRBV2 and TRBJ1-2, is as follows: EPEVTQTPSHQVTQMGQEVILRCVPISNHLYFYWYRQILGQKVEFLVSFYNNEISEKSEIFDDQFSVERPDGSNFTLKIRSTKLEDSAMYFCATTRRRMAIQGKGDYGYTFGSGTRLTVV.

The V gene is TRBV5-1, the J gene TRBJ1-2; 8 bases fit TRBD1. The CDR3 is 15 residues long. Germline loops: CDR1 SGHRS, CDR2 YFSETQ. Germline trimming cut 0 bases from V and 4 bases from J; bases unmatched to any gene: 5. CDR3 nucleotide sequence: TGCGCCAGCAGCTTGGACAGGGGGTACAGCTATGGCTACACCTTC. Protein: CASSLDRGYSYGYTF.

The V call is TRBV7-9, the J call TRBJ1-4; TRBD1 agrees at 10 bases. V lost 5 bases to trimming and J lost 3 bases; unmatched junction nucleotides: 6. There are 16 residues in the CDR3. The V gene's germline CDR1 is SEHNR and CDR2 FQNEAQ (reference sequence). The CDR3 protein is CASSNRQGAANEKLFF. CDR3 bases: TGTGCCAGCAGCAACCGACAGGGGGCGGCTAATGAAAAACTGTTTTTT.

The chain has TRBV4-1 and TRBJ1-6; 8 positions agree with TRBD1. The V segment lost 4 bases and the J segment 3 bases; nucleotides outside the gene matches: 8. This CDR3 is built from 17 residues. Germline loops: CDR1 MGHRA, CDR2 YSYEKL. The CDR3 nucleotides are TGCGCCAGCAGCCGAACGGACAGGGAGGGCTATAATTCACCCCTCCACTTT. Translated, it gives CASSRTDREGYNSPLHF.

V and J are TRBV4-1 and TRBJ2-7; 8 bases agree with TRBD1. CDR3 length: 14 amino acids. Losses at the gene ends were 3 bases for V and 2 bases for J; bases not matched to a gene: 3. CDR1 is MGHRA, CDR2 YSYEKL, per germline. Written as DNA, the CDR3 is TGCGCCAGCAGCCAGGGACAGGAGACCTACGAGCAGTACTTC. Translation: CASSQGQETYEQYF.

This clone has only one observation. V is TRBV10-3 and J is TRBJ1-5; 7 nucleotides agree with TRBD1. Germline-derived CDR1 and CDR2 are ENHRY and SYGVKD. This CDR3 is 15 amino acids long. Trimming cost V 5 bases and J 0 bases; bases outside gene matches: 4. The chain's CDR3 is CAISINRGSNQPQHF. CDR3 DNA sequence: TGTGCCATCAGTATCAACAGGGGTAGCAATCAGCCCCAGCATTTT.

V gene TRBV19 combines with J gene TRBJ2-3, with D tentatively TRBD2 (6 bases). V dropped 6 bases and J dropped 2 bases, with 12 bases sitting between them. The CDR3 has 14 amino acids. Looked up from germline, CDR1 is LNHDA and CDR2 is SQIVND (reference sequence). This CDR3 reads CASSRDLSTDTQYF. The CDR3 coding sequence is TGTGCCAGTAGCCGGGACTTGTCCACAGATACGCAGTATTTT.

J is TRBJ2-1 and V is TRBV7-9; 9 bases line up with TRBD2. J gave up 6 bases and V 4 bases, and 1 base lay outside the gene matches. This CDR3 contains 13 residues. CDR1 is SEHNR and CDR2 is FQNEAQ in the germline V gene (reference sequence). The DNA of the CDR3 is TGTGCCAGCAGCTGGCGGGGGGGCAATGAGCAGTTCTTC. Translating gives CASSWRGGNEQFF.

The chain combines TRBV10-1 with TRBJ2-2; TRBD1 aligns across 10 bases. In germline, CDR1 is WNHNN, CDR2 SYGVQD (reference sequence). CDR3 size: 14 residues. Trimming at V came to 8 bases and at J to 7 bases, leaving 7 bases not matched to a gene. CDR3 residues: CASGRDRGFGELFF. The CDR3 DNA reads TGCGCCAGCGGAAGGGACAGGGGATTCGGGGAGCTGTTTTTT.

V is TRBV7-9 and J is TRBJ2-3; D is perhaps TRBD1 (6 bases). CDR1 and CDR2 (germline): SEHNR, FQNEAQ (reference sequence). The CDR3 sequence is 16 residues long. Trimming shortened V by 5 bases and J by 0 bases, and 15 bases separated the two germline ends. CDR3 loop: CASSADRTWSTDTQYF. The CDR3 DNA reads as TGTGCCAGCAGCGCGGACAGAACGTGGAGCACAGATACGCAGTATTTT.

This clone was observed a few times. The chain joins TRBV2 to TRBJ2-1, with D possibly matching TRBD2 (5 bases). Germline V CDR1 and CDR2: SNHLY, FYNNEI. The CDR3 consists of 15 residues. The V and J ends lost 7 bases and 6 bases respectively, with 19 bases between them. The CDR3 loop reads CASIVGLTTLNEQFF. The CDR3 DNA sequence: TGTGCCAGCATAGTAGGACTCACTACTCTCAATGAGCAGTTCTTC. The full variable domain, completed using reference TRBV2 and TRBJ2-1, is EPEVTQTPSHQVTQMGQEVILRCVPISNHLYFYWYRQILGQKVEFLVSFYNNEISEKSEIFDDQFSVERPDGSNFTLKIRSTKLEDSAMYFCASIVGLTTLNEQFFGPGTRLTVL.

This CDR3 is CASSLEGAEQYF. CDR3 coding DNA: TGTGCCAGCAGCCTTGAGGGGGCCGAGCAGTACTTC. The chain is built from TRBV3-1 (or the pseudogene TRBV3-2) and TRBJ2-7; 7 bases match TRBD1. CDR1 is LGHDT and CDR2 is YNNKEL in the germline V gene (reference sequence). The CDR3 extends over 12 amino acids. The V and J ends lost 4 bases and 6 bases, in that order; junction bases with no gene match: 3.

With regard to this clone: The junction shows a germline mismatch at one end, possibly a read error. This specimen includes other DNA sequences encoding the same CDR3. The chain combines TRBV5-1 with TRBJ2-7, with 8 bases fitting TRBD1. The CDR3 is 15 amino acids. In germline, CDR1 is SGHRS, CDR2 YFSETQ. The CDR3 is CASSNGQGGGYEQYF. The CDR3 DNA follows: TGCGCCAGCAGCAACGGACAGGGTGGTGGCTACGAGCAATACTTC.

This chain uses TRBV9 with TRBJ2-3; 8 nucleotides agree with TRBD2. CDR1 and CDR2 from the germline V gene are SGDLS and YYNGEE. The CDR3 is 15 amino acids. With 1 base clipped from V and 6 bases from J, the junction kept 7 bases outside the gene matches. CDR3 DNA: TGTGCCAGCAGCGTAAGCGGGAGTCTTTGGGATACGCAGTATTTT. This encodes CASSVSGSLWDTQYF.

For the CDR3, the DNA is TGTGCCAGCAGCCCGCATCCTGGGACTAGCGCCGGGGAGCTGTTTTTT. Its translation is CASSPHPGTSAGELFF. This chain joins TRBV11-2 and TRBJ2-2, with 10 bases aligning to TRBD2. The V segment lost 5 bases and the J segment 6 bases; nucleotides outside the gene matches: 9. The CDR3 is 16 amino acids. Germline loops: CDR1 SGHAT, CDR2 FQNNGV.

J is TRBJ2-1 and V is TRBV5-1, with 8 bases identical to TRBD2. This CDR3 is 15 amino acids long. V shed 0 bases, J shed 6 bases, and the junction held 5 bases outside the gene matches. Germline CDR1 reads SGHRS; CDR2 reads YFSETQ. CDR3 sequence reads: CASSLASGGFNEQFF. The DNA for the CDR3 is TGCGCCAGCAGCTTGGCCAGCGGGGGTTTCAATGAGCAGTTCTTC.

The rearrangement uses TRBV6-5 and TRBJ2-1; D perhaps matches TRBD2 (6 bases). CDR1 is MNHEY, CDR2 SVGAGI, per germline. Trimming left V 0 bases short and J 10 bases short, with 13 bases between. There are 14 residues in the CDR3. In DNA form, the CDR3 reads TGTGCCAGCAGTTACTCGAGGAGGGGTCGGGAGCAGTTCTTC. This codes for CASSYSRRGREQFF.

V usage is TRBV2 and J usage is TRBJ2-5; a weak D match, TRBD1 (7 bases). CDR1 SNHLY and CDR2 FYNNEI come from the germline V gene. Trimming stripped 5 bases from V and 1 base from J, with 11 bases between. The CDR3 has 14 amino acids. The CDR3 DNA sequence: TGTGCCAGCAGTTATCAGGGGGGCCAAGAGACCCAGTACTTC. It translates to CASSYQGGQETQYF.

This sequence joins TRBV3-1 (or the pseudogene TRBV3-2) and TRBJ1-3, with 11 bases fitting TRBD1. Germline-derived CDR1 and CDR2 are LGHDT and YNNKEL (reference sequence). Germline trimming cut 4 bases from V and 8 bases from J; bases unmatched to any gene: 10. The CDR3 is 16 residues long. The CDR3 is CASSPEPGQGADTIYF. The CDR3 DNA is TGTGCCAGCAGCCCCGAACCCGGACAGGGGGCGGACACCATATATTTT.